Listed here is a single T cell receptor beta chain. Germline CDR1 is MDHEN and CDR2 is SYDVKM. The length of the CDR3 is 11 residues. Trimming left V 6 bases short and J 3 bases short, with 5 bases between. Sequencing was performed with immunoSEQ multiplex PCR; in TCRdb, only in-frame clones are kept and a portion is missing. Altogether about 73,000 clones are present, 85% to 90% being singletons, with the ten largest covering roughly 0.72%. These data belong to a study of OX40 agonist ivuxolimab in advanced cancers. The source is an adult with an advanced solid tumor such as melanoma, head and neck, liver or kidney cancer. The sample in question was CD4+ or CD8+ T cells sorted from blood, obtained in a trial of the OX40 agonist ivuxolimab. The chain links TRBV28 to TRBJ1-1, with D unclear. CDR3 DNA: TGTGCCAGCAGGATATACACTGAAGCTTTCTTT. Translating it yields CASRIYTEAFF.